What follows is one TCR beta chain and its context. This record comes from a study of cytomegalovirus exposure and HLA in healthy donors. The PCR ran on 60 Vbeta and 13 Jbeta primers. This table comes from immunoSEQ multiplex PCR, and its TCRdb copy is limited to in-frame clones, with some not included. Recorded for this sample: roughly 65,000 clones. CDR1 and CDR2 from the germline V gene are SGHNT and YYREEE (reference sequence). The CDR3 runs 14 residues. V was pared by 7 bases and J by 4 bases, with 14 bases between. The chain is built from TRBV5-4 and TRBJ2-2, with D perhaps TRBD2 (6 bases). The source of this sequence is a boy aged 5-17 years in good health and CMV-seronegative. What was sequenced was PBMCs. CDR3 in amino acids: CASAPGAVTGELFF. CDR3 nucleotides: TGTGCCAGCGCGCCGGGAGCGGTCACCGGGGAGCTGTTTTTT.